The rows below give T cell receptor beta chains drawn from one sample of a study of Ad26.COV2.S vaccination and SARS-CoV-2 variants. The assay was immunoSEQ multiplex PCR, and TCRdb's table has in-frame clones only and misses some. The sample records around 86,000 clones, 82% being singletons. Specimen: peripheral blood, collected after recovery from COVID-19. Receptor source: a human donor who had recovered from COVID-19. Each CDR3 is given with its conserved first and last residue. The D gene is left open where the match is weak. The size entry is marked missing in some rows and otherwise reads once, few, many or a size class.

J gene | clone size | D gene | V gene | CDR3 DNA | CDR3 protein
TRBJ2-3 | NA | TRBD2 | TRBV28 | TGTGCCAGCAGTAGACTAGCGGGAGGATCAGATACGCAGTATTTT | CASSRLAGGSDTQYF
TRBJ1-3 | NA | NA | TRBV13 | TGTGCCAGCAGCTTAGGCAGGGTGGTTAGGGGAAACACCATATATTTT | CASSLGRVVRGNTIYF
TRBJ2-2 | NA | NA | TRBV28 | TGTGCCAGCAGTACAGGGACCCCAACCGGGGAGCTGTTTTTT | CASSTGTPTGELFF
TRBJ2-4 | NA | TRBD1 | TRBV19 | TGTGCCAGTAGGGGGACAGGCTCAACCTTAGCCAAAAACATTCAGTACTTC | CASRGTGSTLAKNIQYF
TRBJ2-3 | NA | NA | TRBV2 | TGTGCCAGCAGTGGCGAATATACGCAGTATTTT | CASSGEYTQYF
TRBJ1-1 | NA | TRBD1 | TRBV7-8 | TGTGCCAGCAGCTCGACAGGGGTGACTGAAGCTTTCTTT | CASSSTGVTEAFF
TRBJ1-3 | NA | NA | TRBV4-2 | TGTGCCAGCAGCCAAGATCCTCGCGGGGGGCGGGACACCATATATTTT | CASSQDPRGGRDTIYF
TRBJ2-3 | NA | TRBD2 | TRBV3-1/TRBV3-2 | TGTGCCAGCAGCCAAGATATACTAGCGGGTACCCATTTT | CASSQDILAGTHF
TRBJ2-1 | NA | TRBD1 | TRBV5-1 | TGCGCCAGCAGCTTAATAGGGACAGGGCATGAGCAGTTCTTC | CASSLIGTGHEQFF
TRBJ2-1 | NA | TRBD1 | TRBV24-1 | TGTGCCACCAGTGATTTGCAGGGGACAGGGGGCAATGAGCAGTTCTTC | CATSDLQGTGGNEQFF
TRBJ1-3 | NA | NA | TRBV19 | TGTGGCAGCGGGGGTCGGGAGAACACCATATATTTT | CGSGGRENTIYF
TRBJ2-7 | NA | TRBD1 | TRBV28 | TGTGCCAGCAGTCAACATGGACAGGGGGATACCTACGAGCAGTACTTC | CASSQHGQGDTYEQYF
TRBJ2-7 | few | NA | TRBV7-3 | TGTGCCAGCAGCTTAACCCCAGGGTCGGGGGAGCAGTACTTC | CASSLTPGSGEQYF
TRBJ1-5 | few | NA | TRBV11-3 | TGTGCCAGCAGCTTATCCGGCTACAATCAGCCCCAGCATTTT | CASSLSGYNQPQHF
TRBJ2-1 | NA | NA | TRBV28 | TGTGCCAGCAGTCCCCTCGACTCCTACAATGAGCAGTTCTTC | CASSPLDSYNEQFF
TRBJ2-7 | many | TRBD2 | TRBV28 | TGTGCCAGCAGTACCCTGGGACTAGCGTTCGCCTACGAGCAGTACTTC | CASSTLGLAFAYEQYF
TRBJ1-1 | NA | NA | TRBV14 | TGTGCCAGCAGTCGGACCTTGAACACTGAAGCTTTCTTT | CASSRTLNTEAFF
TRBJ2-1 | NA | TRBD2 | TRBV5-1 | TGCGCCAGCAGCCCAACTAGCGGGAGTTTTGATGAGCAGTTCTTC | CASSPTSGSFDEQFF
TRBJ1-1 | NA | NA | TRBV27 | TGTGCCAGCAGTTTAGACGGATCGATGAACACTGAAGCTTTCTTT | CASSLDGSMNTEAFF
TRBJ2-7 | NA | NA | TRBV19 | TGTGCCACTACTCAGGGCGGGTCCTACGAGCAGTACTTC | CATTQGGSYEQYF
TRBJ2-6 | NA | NA | TRBV9 | TGTGCCAGCAGCTCAGGGGCCTTAGATGGGGCCAACGTCCTGACTTTC | CASSSGALDGANVLTF
TRBJ2-1 | NA | NA | TRBV19 | TGTGCCAGTAGTATAACGGGGGCCAGTGAGCAGTTCTTC | CASSITGASEQFF
TRBJ2-3 | NA | NA | TRBV7-3 | TGTGCCAGCAGCCCCCTGGGGGCAGATACGCAGTATTTT | CASSPLGADTQYF
TRBJ2-5 | NA | NA | TRBV7-9 | TGTGCCAGCAGCTTATTTCTGAGGGTTGGTGAGACCCAGTACTTC | CASSLFLRVGETQYF
TRBJ1-4 | NA | TRBD1 | TRBV11-3 | TGTGCCAGCAGCGACCAGCGACAGGGGGCTCGTCCAGCAACTAATGAAAAACTGTTTTTT | CASSDQRQGARPATNEKLFF
TRBJ1-4 | NA | NA | TRBV10-1 | TGCGCCAGCAGTGACGGCAGGCCTAATGAAAAACTGTTTTTT | CASSDGRPNEKLFF
TRBJ2-2 | NA | NA | TRBV9 | TGTGCCAGCAGCGTAGTGATTACCCCCGGGGAGCTGTTTTTT | CASSVVITPGELFF
TRBJ1-5 | NA | TRBD1 | TRBV4-2 | TGTGCCAGCGCCACCGGGACAGGGACTAATCAGCCCCAGCATTTT | CASATGTGTNQPQHF
TRBJ1-6 | NA | NA | TRBV4-2 | TGTGCCAGCAGCCAAGATGCCGGGACGGGCTCAGGCTCCTATAATTCACCCCTCCACTTT | CASSQDAGTGSGSYNSPLHF
TRBJ2-1 | NA | TRBD2 | TRBV5-1 | TGCGCCAGCAGCAAGGGGACTAGCGGGAGGGCCGGGTTCTTC | CASSKGTSGRAGFF
TRBJ2-7 | NA | NA | TRBV2 | TGTGCCAGCAGGGAGGACAGTGGATACGAGCAGTACTTC | CASREDSGYEQYF
TRBJ2-7 | NA | TRBD2 | TRBV9 | TGTGCCAGCAGCGTAGGGAGCGGGAGCTCCTACGAGCAGTACTTC | CASSVGSGSSYEQYF
TRBJ2-1 | NA | NA | TRBV11-1 | TGTGCCAGCAGCTTAGCAAGGGGAGTATCGGGTGAGCAGTTCTTC | CASSLARGVSGEQFF
TRBJ2-1 | NA | NA | TRBV7-2 | TGTGCCAGCAGCTTAGGAGGCAGGTGGACTTACAATGAGCAGTTCTTC | CASSLGGRWTYNEQFF
TRBJ2-7 | NA | NA | TRBV2 | TGTGCCAGCGGAGGGGACTTGCCGTACTTC | CASGGDLPYF